This entry is about one TCR beta chain. Its antigen is undetermined. The germline gene is not matched at one end of the junction; a read error may be the cause. This CDR3 is built from 13 residues. Looked up from germline, CDR1 is SQVTM and CDR2 is ANQGSEA. Primers included in the PCR were 60 Vbeta and 13 Jbeta primers. Only in-frame clones appear in the TCRdb table, and some are missing; sequencing was by immunoSEQ multiplex PCR. Counted here are about 150,000 clones, 80% occurring once; the ten biggest clones make up roughly 2.3%. These data originate in a study of cytomegalovirus exposure and HLA in healthy donors. Study outcomes and limitations: Some V segments, TRBV6-2 and TRBV6-3 among them, were indistinguishable and were therefore excluded.

This receptor was taken from a man between 25 and 39 years old in good health and CMV-seronegative. The chain couples TRBV29-1 to TRBJ1-4, with D perhaps TRBD1 (6 bases). The sequenced sample was PBMCs. The chain's CDR3 is CSAEEGGGEKLFF. For the CDR3, the DNA is TGCAGCGCTGAAGAGGGGGGGGGTGAAAAACTGTTTTTT.